This entry concerns a single T cell receptor (beta chain). No antigen is known for it. These data are taken from a study of PD-1 blockade in classical Hodgkin lymphoma. Study-wide background: Each patient was given nivolumab 3 mg/kg through a vein every 2 weeks. Study-wide results and caveats: Initiation of nivolumab under 1 year after ASCT led to exclusion of patients. For complete responders, baseline diversity was comparable to that of newly diagnosed patients.

Every one of the patients relapsed after autologous stem cell transplantation (brentuximab vedotin exposure was variable). Complete response, partial response or progressive disease constituted the best response categories observed. Clones were sequenced by immunoSEQ multiplex PCR, and TCRdb holds only the in-frame ones, with some missing. Among around 27,000 clones, more than 75% were seen once, and the ten largest hold about 9.9%. V dropped 6 bases and J dropped 4; count of bases not matched to a gene: 12. CDR3 length equals 16 residues. Germline V CDR1 and CDR2: MGHRA, YSYEKL. The material was peripheral blood mononuclear cells (PBMCs), obtained before the second cycle of nivolumab. This TCR came from a human donor with classical Hodgkin lymphoma. The chain uses TRBV4-1 and TRBJ1-2, with 9 bases identical to TRBD1. CDR3 sequence reads: CASRGGTGRTIYGYTF. CDR3 DNA: TGCGCCAGCAGGGGCGGGACAGGGCGAACCATCTATGGCTACACCTTC.